The clone carrying this T cell receptor beta chain has more than one count but fewer than ten. Looked up from germline, CDR1 is MDHEN and CDR2 is SYDVKM. CDR3 length: 17 residues. Trimming pared 3 bases from V and 0 bases from J, leaving 15 bases between. The data belong to a study of blood T cell repertoires in COVID-19. Study summary: Samples representing acute and convalescent COVID-19 were sourced from the United States, Italy and Spain. T cells, B-cell-depleted T cells, or PBMCs supplied cDNA or gDNA.

Under the authors' procedure: Counts of nucleated cells, estimated from reference gene primer amplification, were obtained. Assay used: immunoSEQ multiplex PCR; TCRdb lists only in-frame clones, some missing. V and J calls and clone size come straight from that table; D and trimming were deduced from the DNA. The sample carries over 110,000 clones, 70% to 85% recorded once. The sequence derives from a man in his sixties with acute or convalescent COVID-19. Sample: peripheral blood. V is TRBV28 and J is TRBJ1-5, with TRBD1 as a possible D gene (6 bases). CDR3 protein: CASSFPGQTYSNQPQHF. CDR3 coding DNA: TGTGCCAGCAGTTTTCCCGGACAGACTTATAGCAATCAGCCCCAGCATTTT.